Below are 13 T cell receptor beta chains sequenced from a single sample in a study of OX40 agonist ivuxolimab in advanced cancers. TCRdb's table, derived via immunoSEQ multiplex PCR, lists solely in-frame clones and lacks some. Of about 85,000 clones listed, around 84% are singletons. The specimen was CD4+ or CD8+ T cells sorted from blood, collected in a trial of the OX40 agonist ivuxolimab. The receptors stem from an adult with an advanced solid tumor such as melanoma, head and neck, liver or kidney cancer.

This sequence joins TRBV9 and TRBJ2-2; no clear D gene. V was trimmed by 0 bases and J by 1 base, leaving 10 bases between them. The CDR3 sequence is 16 residues long. CDR1 and CDR2 from the germline V gene are SGDLS and YYNGEE. Here the CDR3 DNA reads TGTGCCAGCAGCGTAGCAGTAGGAATGAACACCGGGGAGCTGTTTTTT. Its protein is CASSVAVGMNTGELFF.

The chain links TRBV7-8 to TRBJ2-1, with D possibly TRBD2 on 5 matching bases. From germline, CDR1 is SGHVS and CDR2 FQNEAQ. Deletions cut 4 bases from V and 3 bases from J, with 7 bases between. The CDR3 has 13 residues. The CDR3 region is CASSSDFYNEQFF. The CDR3 DNA reads as TGTGCCAGCAGCTCGGACTTCTACAATGAGCAGTTCTTC.

The chain employs TRBV28 and TRBJ2-7; 7 bases line up with TRBD1. J lost 0 bases, V lost 2 bases, and 19 bases had no gene match. From germline, CDR1 is MDHEN and CDR2 SYDVKM. The CDR3 is 20 amino acids. CDR3 sequence: CASSLARDSLKGADSYEQYV. The CDR3 DNA follows: TGTGCCAGCAGTTTAGCCCGGGACAGTCTTAAAGGAGCGGACTCCTACGAGCAGTACGTC.

This clone was seen once. This chain joins TRBV28 and TRBJ2-7; 11 nucleotides line up with TRBD1. This CDR3 comprises 16 residues. The V and J ends lost 6 bases and 4 bases, in that order; junction bases with no gene match: 11. Germline V gene data show CDR1 as MDHEN and CDR2 as SYDVKM. The CDR3 region is CASSILGTGGSYEQYF. The CDR3 bases are TGTGCCAGCAGCATACTTGGGACAGGGGGTTCGTACGAGCAGTACTTC. The full variable domain, with the rest looked up from reference TRBV28 and TRBJ2-7, is DVKVTQSSRYLVKRTGEKVFLECVQDMDHENMFWYRQDPGLGLRLIYFSYDVKMKEKGDIPEGYSVSREKKERFSLILESASTNQTSMYLCASSILGTGGSYEQYFGPGTRLTVT.

The V and J genes are TRBV13 and TRBJ2-3; D gene uncertain. Looked up from germline, CDR1 is PRHDT and CDR2 is FYEKMQ (reference sequence). V was pared by 0 bases and J by 1 base, with 2 bases between. The CDR3 consists of 13 residues. The CDR3 DNA sequence: TGTGCCAGCAGCTTAGGTGGCACAGATACGCAGTATTTT. The encoded protein is CASSLGGTDTQYF. The full variable domain, its missing parts supplied by reference TRBV13 and TRBJ2-3, is AAGVIQSPRHLIKEKRETATLKCYPIPRHDTVYWYQQGPGQDPQFLISFYEKMQSDKGSIPDRFSAQQFSDYHSELNMSSLELGDSALYFCASSLGGTDTQYFGPGTRLTVL.

The J gene is TRBJ2-1, the V gene TRBV5-1; a weak D match, TRBD1 (6 bases). The length of the CDR3 is 13 residues. Germline CDR1 is SGHRS and CDR2 is YFSETQ. V dropped 0 bases and J dropped 9 bases, with 10 bases sitting between them. The CDR3 sequence: CASSLVTGSEQFF. CDR3 nucleotides: TGCGCCAGCAGCTTGGTGACAGGATCTGAGCAGTTCTTC.

V and J are TRBV6-5 and TRBJ2-7, with D possibly TRBD1 on 6 matching bases. Germline CDR1 is MNHEY and CDR2 is SVGAGI. This CDR3 has 15 residues. Trimming shortened V by 8 bases and J by 0 bases, and 17 bases separated the two germline ends. CDR3 in DNA: TGTGCCAGCGCCAGGGGAGCGGCTAGCTCCTACGAGCAGTACTTC. This gives the protein CASARGAASSYEQYF.

The J gene is TRBJ2-2, the V gene TRBV27; weak D call: TRBD2 (5 bases). Germline CDR1 is MNHEY and CDR2 is SMNVEV (reference sequence). V shed 5 bases and J shed 5 bases, with 12 bases lying between them. CDR3 length: 14 residues. The CDR3 DNA follows: TGTGCCAGCAGTCTAACTAGGTGGACCGGGGAGCTGTTTTTT. This codes for CASSLTRWTGELFF.

The rearrangement links TRBV10-3 to TRBJ2-5; D remains ambiguous. The CDR3 is made up of 12 amino acids. V gave up 6 bases and J gave up 0 bases, with 5 bases separating them. Germline CDR1 and CDR2: ENHRY and SYGVKD. The CDR3 spells CAISADQETQYF. The CDR3 nucleotides read TGTGCCATCAGCGCCGACCAAGAGACCCAGTACTTC.

This clone was recorded a few times. V and J are TRBV7-6 and TRBJ2-7; 7 bases map to TRBD1. The CDR3 spans 14 residues. CDR1 and CDR2 (germline): SGHVS, FNYEAQ. Losses at the gene ends were 5 bases for V and 6 bases for J; bases not matched to a gene: 10. The CDR3 spells CASSKTGPVSEQYF. In DNA, the CDR3 is TGTGCCAGCAGCAAGACAGGGCCGGTCAGCGAGCAGTACTTC.

V usage is TRBV25-1 and J usage is TRBJ1-6; 8 positions agree with TRBD1. Germline CDR1 MGHDK, CDR2 SYGVNS. The ends lost 6 bases at V and 7 bases at J; junction bases unmatched: 5. This CDR3 spans 14 amino acids. The chain's CDR3 is CASSRDRYNSPLHF. Written as DNA, the CDR3 is TGTGCCAGCAGCCGGGACAGGTACAATTCACCCCTCCACTTT.

The chain joins TRBV13 to TRBJ2-1; 13 positions match TRBD2. From germline, CDR1 is PRHDT and CDR2 FYEKMQ (reference sequence). The CDR3 loop spans 16 amino acids. The V segment lost 5 bases and the J segment 5 bases; nucleotides outside the gene matches: 6. CDR3 sequence: CASSPSGTSGNNEQFF. The CDR3, as DNA: TGTGCCAGCAGCCCAAGCGGGACTAGCGGGAACAATGAGCAGTTCTTC.

The chain is built from TRBV19 and TRBJ1-1; D remains unclear. This CDR3 comprises 14 residues. Germline V gene sequence: CDR1 LNHDA, CDR2 SQIVND (reference sequence). The V end was cut by 2 bases, the J end by 1 base, with 8 bases between. The CDR3 is CASSITATNTEAFF. The CDR3 DNA follows: TGTGCCAGTAGTATAACAGCAACGAACACTGAAGCTTTCTTT.